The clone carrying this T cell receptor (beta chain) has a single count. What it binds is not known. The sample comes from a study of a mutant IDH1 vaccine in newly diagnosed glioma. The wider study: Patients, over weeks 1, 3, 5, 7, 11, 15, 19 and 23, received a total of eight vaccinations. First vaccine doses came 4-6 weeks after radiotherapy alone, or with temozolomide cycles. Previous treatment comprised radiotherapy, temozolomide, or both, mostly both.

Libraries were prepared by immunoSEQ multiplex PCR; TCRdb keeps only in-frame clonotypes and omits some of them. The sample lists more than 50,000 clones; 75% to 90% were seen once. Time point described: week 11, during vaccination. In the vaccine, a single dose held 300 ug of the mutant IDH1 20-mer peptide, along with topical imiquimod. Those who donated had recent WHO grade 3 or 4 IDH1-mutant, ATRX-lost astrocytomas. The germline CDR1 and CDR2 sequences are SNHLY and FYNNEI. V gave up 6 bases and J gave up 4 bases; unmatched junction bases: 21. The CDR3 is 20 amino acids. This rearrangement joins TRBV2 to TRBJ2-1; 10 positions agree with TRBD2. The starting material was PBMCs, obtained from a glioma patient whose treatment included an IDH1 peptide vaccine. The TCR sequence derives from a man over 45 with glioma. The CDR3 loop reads CASSTFEGGSGGPTYNEQFF. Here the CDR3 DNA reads TGTGCCAGCAGCACCTTTGAAGGGGGTAGCGGGGGGCCAACATACAATGAGCAGTTCTTC.